A selection of T cell receptor beta chains follows, all from one sample in a study of spatial heterogeneity in lung cancer. TCRdb re-analysed the 5' RACE reads in MiXCR, keeping a single row per CDR3 protein. This sample carries fewer than 25,000 distinct CDR3 sequences, 8.5% to 10% of them seen once, and the ten largest clones take less than 25%. This specimen was PBMCs, taken at follow-up. These receptors all stem from a male donor with early-stage non-small cell lung cancer. Both conserved end residues are part of each CDR3. D genes are given only for firm matches. A clone size is listed for some rows: how often the clone was seen (once, few, many), or a class if it is expanded.

clone size,D gene,V gene,J gene,CDR3 DNA,CDR3 protein
many,TRBD1,TRBV6-2/TRBV6-3,TRBJ2-7,TGTGCCAGCAGCTTAGGACAGGGGGCCCACGAGCAGTACTTC,CASSLGQGAHEQYF
medium-sized,NA,TRBV10-1,TRBJ1-5,TGCGCCGGCGCCGGTCAGCCCCAGCATTTT,CAGAGQPQHF
many,TRBD2,TRBV3-1,TRBJ2-3,TGTGCCAGCAGCCAAGTTGTGACTAGCGGGATCTATGAGTGGGAAGATACGCAGTATTTT,CASSQVVTSGIYEWEDTQYF
many,TRBD2,TRBV4-3,TRBJ2-3,TGCGCCAGCAGCCAAGATCTGGCTAGCGGGGGTACAGATACGCAGTATTTT,CASSQDLASGGTDTQYF
many,NA,TRBV28,TRBJ1-2,TGTGCCAGCAGTTTATCCGACAGGCCAGTCTATGGCTACACCTTC,CASSLSDRPVYGYTF
many,TRBD1,TRBV10-3,TRBJ1-1,TGTGCCATCACTCCGGACAGGGCCACTGAAGCTTTCTTT,CAITPDRATEAFF
NA,NA,TRBV20-1,TRBJ2-1,TGCAGTGCTAGTAGAATAAACAATGAGCAGTTCTTC,CSASRINNEQFF
many,NA,TRBV28,TRBJ2-5,TGTGCCAGCAGCCAGGGGCGCGGGCGAGAGACCCAGTACTTC,CASSQGRGRETQYF
many,NA,TRBV27,TRBJ2-4,TGTGCCAGCAGTTCCTCGATACTAGCCAAAAACATTCAGTACTTC,CASSSSILAKNIQYF
many,NA,TRBV7-9,TRBJ1-4,TGTGCCAGCAGCTCCCTCTTGGGTACTAATGAAAAACTGTTTTTT,CASSSLLGTNEKLFF
many,TRBD2,TRBV5-1,TRBJ2-3,TGCGCCAGCAGCTTGCAACTAGCGGGGACCACAGATACGCAGTATTTT,CASSLQLAGTTDTQYF
many,NA,TRBV10-3,TRBJ2-6,TGTGCCATCAGTGAGACGGCTGCATCCTCTGGGGCCAACGTCCTGACTTTC,CAISETAASSGANVLTF
many,TRBD1,TRBV6-2/TRBV6-3,TRBJ2-7,TGTGCCAGCAGCCCCCGGACAGGGAACGAGCAGTACTTC,CASSPRTGNEQYF
NA,TRBD2,TRBV15,TRBJ2-3,TGTGCCACCAGCGGGACTAGCGGGGGACACCCTAGCACAGATACGCAGTATTTT,CATSGTSGGHPSTDTQYF
NA,TRBD2,TRBV7-8,TRBJ2-4,TGTGCCAGCAGCCCGTTGGATGGGACTAGCGGGACTTTC,CASSPLDGTSGTF
few,NA,TRBV12-3/TRBV12-4,TRBJ2-7,TGTGCCAGCAGCCAAATCGGACAGCAAACGTACGAGCAGTACTTC,CASSQIGQQTYEQYF
few,NA,TRBV7-9,TRBJ1-5,TGTGCCAGCGCAGGGTTTGGCAATCAGCCCCAGCATTTT,CASAGFGNQPQHF
many,NA,TRBV28,TRBJ1-2,TGTGCCAGCAGTTTATTTCACGAACGGGGCCCTGGCTACACCTTC,CASSLFHERGPGYTF
NA,NA,TRBV10-3,TRBJ2-3,TGTGCCATCAGAGCCGGGACCGAAACTAGCACAGATACGCAGTATTTT,CAIRAGTETSTDTQYF
NA,NA,TRBV9,TRBJ2-3,TGTGCCAGCAGCGTACTGCACACAGATACGCAGTATTTT,CASSVLHTDTQYF
few,TRBD1,TRBV28,TRBJ2-5,TGTGCCAGCAACCCTATAATACAGGGGCGAGAGACCCAGTACTTC,CASNPIIQGRETQYF
many,NA,TRBV10-3,TRBJ2-6,TGTGCCATCAGTGATCTGTCCGGATCTGGGGCCAACGTCCTGACTTTC,CAISDLSGSGANVLTF
many,NA,TRBV6-6,TRBJ2-1,TGTGCCAGCACCGGGAGTGATGAGCAGTTCTTC,CASTGSDEQFF
NA,NA,TRBV5-1,TRBJ2-5,TGCGCCAGCAGCTTGGATTCCGGTTTGGAGACCCAGTACTTC,CASSLDSGLETQYF
many,TRBD1,TRBV28,TRBJ1-5,TGTGCCAGCAGTACGTCAGGGGGGTACAATCAGCCCCAGCATTTT,CASSTSGGYNQPQHF
few,NA,TRBV9,TRBJ2-3,TGTGCCAGCAGCGTAGGGATGGGTCTCGCATTCCCAGATACGCAGTATTTT,CASSVGMGLAFPDTQYF
many,TRBD1,TRBV12-3/TRBV12-4,TRBJ1-6,TGTGCCAGCAGTCGGACAGGGGGTTATAATTCACCCCTCCACTTT,CASSRTGGYNSPLHF
NA,NA,TRBV2,TRBJ2-7,TGTGCCAGCAGTGAAGGAGGCAGGGGACACTTC,CASSEGGRGHF
NA,NA,TRBV4-3,TRBJ1-2,TGCGCCAGCAGCCAAGATCTCAATACTAACTATGGCTACACCTTC,CASSQDLNTNYGYTF
NA,NA,TRBV29-1,TRBJ2-3,TGCAGCGTTGGGGTCAGCACAGATACGCAGTATTTT,CSVGVSTDTQYF
NA,TRBD2,TRBV15,TRBJ2-7,TGTGCCACCAGCAGGGCAATAGCGGGGATCTCCTACGAGCAGTACTTC,CATSRAIAGISYEQYF
NA,NA,TRBV7-9,TRBJ2-7,TGTGCCAGCAGCTTTGGTGCGAATACCTACGAGCAGTACTTC,CASSFGANTYEQYF
few,TRBD2,TRBV10-3,TRBJ2-1,TGTGCCATCAGTGACGGACTAGCGGGGGGTAAGAGCTCCTACAATGAGCAGTTCTTC,CAISDGLAGGKSSYNEQFF
many,TRBD2,TRBV20-1,TRBJ2-3,TGCAGTGCTAGTCTAGCGGGTTACACAGATACGCAGTATTTT,CSASLAGYTDTQYF
NA,TRBD1,TRBV9,TRBJ2-7,TGTGCCAGCAGCGTGACAGGGGTTTCTGGCGAGCAGTACTTC,CASSVTGVSGEQYF
many,TRBD1,TRBV10-3,TRBJ1-2,TGTGCCACTGCCCGGGACAGGGGTGGCTACACCTTC,CATARDRGGYTF
NA,NA,TRBV4-1,TRBJ1-5,TGCGCCAGCAGCGCGGGCCTTCATAGCAATCAGCCCCAGCATTTT,CASSAGLHSNQPQHF
few,TRBD1,TRBV6-2/TRBV6-3,TRBJ2-2,TGTGCCAGCAGTTACCCTTGGGGGGACAGGGGGCCTAACACCGGGGAGCTGTTTTTT,CASSYPWGDRGPNTGELFF
few,NA,TRBV15,TRBJ2-2,TGTGCCACCAGCAGAGATAGGGGGTCGAACACCGGGGAGCTGTTTTTT,CATSRDRGSNTGELFF
many,NA,TRBV20-1,TRBJ2-3,TGCAGTGCCCTGGGGGGCCCAGATACGCAGTATTTT,CSALGGPDTQYF
many,TRBD1,TRBV4-1,TRBJ1-4,TGCGCCAGCAGCCAATCAATCAGTAGGGGGCCCCCGGAACTGTTTTTT,CASSQSISRGPPELFF
few,NA,TRBV20-1,TRBJ2-3,TGCAGTGCTAGAGATCGGGCGGGGATTACAGATACGCAGTATTTT,CSARDRAGITDTQYF
few,NA,TRBV5-6,TRBJ2-7,TGTGCCAGCAGCGCGGACAGCGACGAGCAGTACTTC,CASSADSDEQYF
many,TRBD2,TRBV4-3,TRBJ2-3,TGCGCCAGCAGCCAAGAACGAACTAGCGGTACAGATACGCAGTATTTT,CASSQERTSGTDTQYF
NA,NA,TRBV20-1,TRBJ2-5,TGCAGTGCTAGTGGCCCGGGGACTGAGACCCAGTACTTC,CSASGPGTETQYF
many,NA,TRBV19,TRBJ2-3,TGTGCCAGTACCAGTGCTGGAGATACGCAGTATTTT,CASTSAGDTQYF
many,NA,TRBV20-1,TRBJ1-5,TGCAGTGCCCCAGACGGGTTATCCCATCAGCCCCAGCATTTT,CSAPDGLSHQPQHF
few,NA,TRBV10-1,TRBJ2-7,TGCGCCAGCAGTGAGAAAGTCTCCTACGAGCAGTACTTC,CASSEKVSYEQYF
NA,NA,TRBV7-2,TRBJ1-6,TGTGCCAGCAGCTTAGGTTTTCGGGGTTGGAATTCACCCCTCCACTTT,CASSLGFRGWNSPLHF
NA,TRBD1,TRBV2,TRBJ2-3,TGTGCCAGCAGAGAGACAGGGGGCGCAGATACGCAGTATTTT,CASRETGGADTQYF
NA,NA,TRBV29-1,TRBJ1-3,TGCAGCGTTGAACGGTGGGGCATATCTGGTGGAAACACCATATATTTT,CSVERWGISGGNTIYF
many,NA,TRBV20-1,TRBJ2-1,TGCAGTGCTGGCCGCCCACAGGGCAATGAGCAGTTCTTC,CSAGRPQGNEQFF
many,NA,TRBV7-9,TRBJ1-2,TGTGCCAGCAGCTCAGGGCCTTATGGCTACACCTTC,CASSSGPYGYTF